The clone carrying this TCR beta chain was seen a handful of times. TCRdb's table, derived via immunoSEQ multiplex PCR, lists solely in-frame clones and lacks some. The sample lists 350,000 to 400,000 clones, roughly nine tenths occurring once. The data stem from a study of blood T cell repertoires in COVID-19. Overall study: The cDNA or gDNA used as material had been derived from T cells, B-cell-depleted T cells, or PBMCs.

The ends were cut back, 5 bases at V and 4 bases at J, with 20 bases in the middle. The CDR3 totals 17 residues. Germline V lookup: CDR1 SNHLY, CDR2 FYNNEI. Sequencing used PBMCs or T cells enriched from blood (not recorded which). This receptor was obtained from a woman aged 25 to 39 who had recovered from COVID-19. The rearrangement uses TRBV2 and TRBJ1-4; D unclear. This chain's CDR3 is CASSQPEAGRINEKLFF. CDR3 DNA: TGTGCCAGCAGTCAACCCGAAGCGGGCAGAATTAATGAAAAACTGTTTTTT.